This section outlines one T cell receptor (beta chain) sequence together with its context. This CDR3 has 17 residues. Per the germline V gene, CDR1 is SGHRS and CDR2 is YFSETQ. V lost 3 bases to trimming and J lost 0 bases, with 17 bases between them. TCRdb keeps only in-frame clones here, not all; method: immunoSEQ multiplex PCR. This table holds roughly 230,000 clones, about four fifths found once. Enrolled through a virtual design, the participants were between roughly 18 and 95 years of age and came from under 30 US areas. The sample is drawn from a study of blood T cell repertoires in COVID-19. At the level of the study: Whether acute or convalescent, the COVID-19 samples came from the United States, Italy and Spain.

V usage is TRBV5-1 and J usage is TRBJ2-3, with D perhaps TRBD2 (6 bases). Sequencing input: PBMCs or T cells enriched from blood (not recorded which). The TCR was taken from a man aged 50-59 years who had recovered from COVID-19. In nucleotides, the CDR3 is TGCGCCAGCAGCTCCTCTGGTGCGGGGCCTAGCACAGATACGCAGTATTTT. Amino acids: CASSSSGAGPSTDTQYF.